This TCR beta chain was identified in a study of spatial heterogeneity in lung cancer. Whole-study results and caveats: Higher tumor mutation counts went along with higher counts of expanded intratumoral alpha and beta TCRs.

The CDR3 extends over 16 amino acids. Germline V lookup: CDR1 SNHLY, CDR2 FYNNEI. V lost 3 bases to trimming and J lost 0 bases, with 11 bases between them. The sample's time point: sample taken at primary tumor resection. Samples were donated by 72 untreated early-stage non-small cell lung cancer patients. Sequencing was performed on whole RNA extracted from tumor and nontumor lung tissue, or from frozen PBMC, and the material was left unsorted. Every TCR cDNA molecule carried a tag that served as a unique molecular identifier. Using its own MiXCR run on the 5' RACE reads, TCRdb lists one record per CDR3 protein. The repertoire consists of about 1,200 distinct CDR3 sequences, with around 10% occurring once and the leading ten covering approximately 40%. Sample share makes this clonotype medium-sized (0.01 to 0.1%). What it binds is not known.

The clonotype was recovered from a male donor with early-stage non-small cell lung cancer. Specimen: lung tumor tissue, collected at surgery. The chain combines TRBV2 with TRBJ1-4; D is undetermined. For the CDR3, the DNA is TGTGCCAGCAGTGATGGCACCTTTGCAACTAATGAAAAACTGTTTTTT. It encodes CASSDGTFATNEKLFF.